Each of the 27 T cell receptor beta chains below was sequenced from the same sample in a study of regulatory T cells in long-lasting Graves disease. The sample's time point: newly diagnosed GD, antithyroid drugs for less than 3 months. PBMC RNA served as the TCR library source. Building the TCR beta libraries relied on iRepertoire HTBI primers, and CDR3 regions underwent Arm-PCR. Each CDR3 protein is one row after TCRdb ran MiXCR on the multiplex PCR reads. The sample yields 400,000 to 550,000 distinct CDR3 sequences, around 14% seen once. These data also featured in a second study, about T cells in Graves' hyperthyroidism and ophthalmopathy.

This material consisted of peripheral blood mononuclear cells (PBMCs), taken at new diagnosis, from a patient treated with antithyroid drugs. Source of these receptors: a woman aged 30 to 39 with Graves disease.

J is TRBJ2-5 and V is TRBV5-1; D remains ambiguous. From germline, CDR1 is SGHRS and CDR2 YFSETQ. The V end lost 3 bases, the J end lost 4 bases, and 4 bases lay between the germline ends. This CDR3 region has 11 residues. The CDR3 bases are TGCGCCAGCAGCTCCCCAGAGACCCAGTACTTC. Translated: CASSSPETQYF.

This clonotype came up many times. The chain links TRBV20-1 to TRBJ2-1, with D possibly TRBD2 on 7 matching bases. Trimming cost V 6 bases and J 2 bases, with 23 bases left between them. This CDR3 region has 17 residues. CDR1 and CDR2 (germline): DFQATT, SNEGSKA (reference sequence). CDR3 sequence: CSAQGMELARPYNEQFF. The CDR3 DNA reads TGCAGTGCCCAGGGGATGGAACTAGCGAGACCCTACAATGAGCAGTTCTTC.

This clonotype was counted many times. This chain connects TRBV30 to TRBJ1-5; D gene uncertain. This CDR3 region has 14 residues. Germline CDR1 reads GTSNPN; CDR2 reads SVGIG (reference sequence). With 2 bases removed from V and 4 bases from J, the gap between germline ends came to 12 bases. In DNA form, the CDR3 reads TGTGCCTGGAGTCCCGGGCCTGCAAATCAGCCCCAGCATTTT. It specifies CAWSPGPANQPQHF.

This clonotype occurred many times. The V and J genes are TRBV29-1 and TRBJ2-3; 8 bases agree with TRBD2. The germline gives CDR1 SQVTM, CDR2 ANQGSEA. The CDR3 extends over 19 amino acids. The CDR3 nucleotides are TGCATCACTCCGGGGGGGGTTTTGTCCCGACCTTCTAGCACAGATACGCAGTATTTT. Translated, it gives CITPGGVLSRPSSTDTQYF.

This clonotype was picked up a small number of times. This may arise from a read error, as a much more abundant clone is one base away. This likely comes from a read error, as the CDR3 has no conserved phenylalanine or tryptophan at its end. The chain links TRBV12-3 or TRBV12-4 to TRBJ2-1; TRBD1 matches 8 bases. The J segment lost 6 bases and the V segment lost 5 bases, leaving 9 bases of the junction unmatched. The CDR3 covers 15 residues. CDR3 loop: CASSAIAGQGNEQFL. DNA for the CDR3: TGTGCCAGCAGTGCTATAGCAGGACAGGGCAATGAGCAGTTCCTC.

The sample holds many counts of this clonotype. V gene TRBV4-1 combines with J gene TRBJ1-2; D unclear. The CDR3 consists of 13 residues. Germline V gene lookup returns CDR1 MGHRA and CDR2 YSYEKL. Between the trimmed V and J ends, which lost 5 bases and 8 bases, there was a span of 15 bases. This chain's CDR3 is CASSSQAGRGYTF. The CDR3 DNA reads as TGCGCCAGCAGCTCGCAGGCGGGGAGAGGCTACACCTTC.

This clonotype was detected ten times or more. The V call is TRBV20-1, the J call TRBJ2-5, with TRBD1 matching 8 bases. This CDR3 contains 14 residues. J lost 6 bases, V lost 1 base, and 7 bases had no gene match. Germline V gives CDR1 DFQATT, CDR2 SNEGSKA (reference sequence). The CDR3: CSARAQGARKTQYF. CDR3 coding DNA: TGCAGTGCTAGAGCGCAGGGGGCGCGGAAGACCCAGTACTTC.

This clonotype occurred many times. The chain links TRBV29-1 to TRBJ2-3; no firm D call. The CDR3 spans 8 residues. V gave up 8 bases and J gave up 6 bases, with 3 bases separating them. Germline loops: CDR1 SQVTM, CDR2 ANQGSEA. The CDR3 region is CSPDTQYF. CDR3 DNA sequence: TGCAGCCCCGATACGCAGTATTTT.

This clonotype was observed at least ten times. The chain uses TRBV2 and TRBJ1-2; TRBD1 matches 8 bases. This CDR3 is built from 13 residues. J lost 6 bases, V lost 6 bases, and 6 bases had no gene match. CDR1 is SNHLY and CDR2 is FYNNEI in the germline V gene. The CDR3 DNA reads TGTGCCAGCAGGGGACAGGTCGCGGATGGCTACACCTTC. Its protein product is CASRGQVADGYTF.

Ten or more counts support this clonotype. This chain joins TRBV3-1 and TRBJ2-7; D may correspond to TRBD1 or TRBD2 (5 bases each). The CDR3 spans 15 residues. V was pared by 4 bases and J by 8 bases, with 21 bases between. Germline V lookup: CDR1 LGHDT, CDR2 YNNKEL (reference sequence). The CDR3: CASSPLDWPGAQQYF. CDR3 sequence (DNA): TGTGCCAGCAGCCCGCTGGACTGGCCCGGGGCTCAGCAGTACTTC.

This clonotype was observed many times. The rearrangement uses TRBV19 and TRBJ2-7; TRBD1 matches 7 bases. CDR3 size: 14 residues. V shed 5 bases and J 7 bases; nucleotides not matched to a gene: 11. The germline V gene encodes CDR1 LNHDA and CDR2 SQIVND (reference sequence). CDR3 bases: TGTGCCAGTAGTTCCATAGGGGGCGCGGAAGAGCAGTACTTC. Its protein is CASSSIGGAEEQYF.

The chain links TRBV7-2 to TRBJ1-1; no definite D call. This CDR3 spans 17 amino acids. V was trimmed by 5 bases and J by 1 base, leaving 20 bases between them. Germline-derived CDR1 and CDR2 are SGHTA and FQGNSA. CDR3 DNA sequence: TGTGCCAGCAGCCTCCATGGGCTATCAGCGGAGAACACTGAAGCTTTCTTT. Translating it yields CASSLHGLSAENTEAFF.

There are many counts of this clonotype. The CDR3 coding sequence is TGTGCCAGCAGCTTAGGGGCGAGTCACCGGGACTCGTACAATGAGCAGTTCTTC. This sequence encodes CASSLGASHRDSYNEQFF. V is TRBV7-8 and J is TRBJ2-1; D possibly corresponds to TRBD2 (6 bases). The CDR3 sequence is 18 residues long. Trimming took off 1 base at V and 4 bases at J, with 20 bases between the two ends. Germline CDR1 SGHVS, CDR2 FQNEAQ.

In this sample, this clonotype turned up a few times. The chain carries TRBV12-5 and TRBJ1-5; TRBD1 matches 9 bases. V lost 4 bases to trimming and J lost 0 bases; unmatched junction nucleotides: 7. This CDR3 has 17 residues. In germline, CDR1 is LGHNT, CDR2 FRNRAP. The CDR3 nucleotides read TGTGCTAGTGGTTGGGCCGGGACAGGGAATAGCAATCAGCCCCAGCATTTT. Protein product: CASGWAGTGNSNQPQHF.

This clonotype has at least ten counts. This chain links TRBV20-1 with TRBJ2-1; maybe TRBD2 (8 bases). The V end was cut by 2 bases, the J end by 10 bases, with 24 bases between. Germline values: CDR1 DFQATT, CDR2 SNEGSKA (reference sequence). CDR3 length: 16 amino acids. CDR3 DNA sequence: TGCAGTGCTAGAAGCCCCGGGACTAGAGAACAGGGGGAGCAGTTCTTC. It is translated as CSARSPGTREQGEQFF.

This clonotype came up many times. The chain couples TRBV7-8 to TRBJ2-5; the match to TRBD2 covers 12 bases. The CDR3 covers 18 residues. Trimming took 4 bases from V and 4 from J; bases not matched to a gene: 13. The V gene's germline CDR1 is SGHVS and CDR2 FQNEAQ. The CDR3, as DNA: TGTGCCAGCAGCTCCGCCCCCAAGACTAGCGGGAGTGCAGAGACCCAGTACTTC. It specifies CASSSAPKTSGSAETQYF.

The chain joins TRBV6-2 or TRBV6-3 to TRBJ2-1; 7 bases are shared with TRBD2. Germline V CDR1 and CDR2: MNHEY, SVGEGT. Losses at the gene ends were 4 bases for V and 5 bases for J; bases not matched to a gene: 2. The CDR3 consists of 13 residues. The CDR3 DNA reads as TGTGCCAGCAGTTTTAGCGGGCACAATGAGCAGTTCTTC. It translates to CASSFSGHNEQFF.

There are a few counts of this clonotype. The chain uses TRBV19 and TRBJ2-7, with D unresolved. The CDR3 spans 12 residues. Germline V lookup: CDR1 LNHDA, CDR2 SQIVND (reference sequence). Trimming took 5 bases from V and 6 from J, leaving 11 bases between them. The CDR3 loop is CASSGRASEQYF. DNA of the CDR3: TGTGCCAGTAGTGGAAGAGCTTCCGAGCAGTACTTC.

This clonotype has more than one count but fewer than ten. CDR3 loop: CASSYSTGETQETQYF. The CDR3 nucleotides read TGTGCCAGCAGTTACTCGACGGGGGAAACGCAAGAGACCCAGTACTTC. The chain uses TRBV6-2 or TRBV6-3 and TRBJ2-5, with D possibly being TRBD2 (6 bases). The CDR3 loop spans 16 amino acids. CDR1 is MNHEY and CDR2 is SVGEGT in the germline V gene. V was pared by 0 bases and J by 2 bases, with 13 bases between.

V is TRBV10-1 and J is TRBJ1-3; no clear D gene. Trimming took off 7 bases at V and 2 bases at J, with 15 bases between the two ends. This CDR3 contains 15 residues. CDR1 is WNHNN, CDR2 SYGVQD, per germline (reference sequence). CDR3 residues: CASTIASRPGNTIYF. The CDR3 DNA is TGCGCCAGCACGATCGCCTCCCGGCCTGGAAACACCATATATTTT.

This clonotype occurred many times. The V gene is TRBV3-1, the J gene TRBJ2-5; D is ambiguous. The CDR3 runs 12 residues. Trimming cost V 4 bases and J 5 bases, with 8 bases left between them. Germline CDR1 LGHDT, CDR2 YNNKEL (reference sequence). CDR3 sequence (DNA): TGTGCCAGCAGCCGAGAGGTGGAGACCCAGTACTTC. Its translation is CASSREVETQYF.

In regard to this clonotype: Without the conserved terminal phenylalanine or tryptophan, this CDR3 likely stems from a read error. The chain joins TRBV4-1 to TRBJ2-5, with TRBD1 as a possible D gene (5 bases). The V and J ends lost 2 bases and 5 bases respectively, with 15 bases between them. Germline V CDR1 and CDR2: MGHRA, YSYEKL. This CDR3 has 15 residues. CDR3 nucleotide sequence: TGCGCCAGCAGCCAAACCCCAGTGACAGTTGAGACCCAGTACTCC. As protein: CASSQTPVTVETQYS.

This clonotype appeared many times. The chain links TRBV7-9 to TRBJ2-5; D is undetermined. CDR3 length: 15 amino acids. The germline V gene encodes CDR1 SEHNR and CDR2 FQNEAQ (reference sequence). V lost 5 bases to trimming and J lost 2 bases, with 15 bases between them. CDR3 sequence (DNA): TGTGCCAGCAGCGGCCTCCGGGCCGAACAAGAGACCCAGTACTTC. Its translation is CASSGLRAEQETQYF.

In its sample, this clonotype was seen many times. This chain joins TRBV18 and TRBJ2-3; 9 nucleotides line up with TRBD2. V shed 6 bases, J shed 4 bases, and the junction held 5 bases outside the gene matches. The length of the CDR3 is 14 residues. The V gene's germline CDR1 is KGHSH and CDR2 LQKENI. CDR3 region: CASSQTSGADTQYF. Here the CDR3 DNA reads TGTGCCAGCTCTCAGACTAGCGGAGCAGATACGCAGTATTTT.

The rearrangement links TRBV19 to TRBJ1-2, with D possibly being TRBD1 (5 bases). With 3 bases removed from V and 4 bases from J, the gap between germline ends came to 27 bases. Germline values: CDR1 LNHDA, CDR2 SQIVND (reference sequence). This CDR3 is 19 amino acids long. CDR3: CASSITRAGLRDSSYGYTF. The CDR3 coding sequence is TGTGCCAGTAGTATTACGCGGGCCGGATTGAGAGACAGCTCCTATGGCTACACCTTC.

This clonotype came up once. This may be a read error, as it is one base from a much larger clone. The chain recombines TRBV9 with TRBJ1-2; D uncertain. Per germline, CDR1 SGDLS and CDR2 YYNGEE. The CDR3 extends over 15 amino acids. CDR3 protein: CTSSVGVSENYGYTF. The CDR3 nucleotides read TGTACCAGCAGCGTAGGAGTTTCCGAAAACTATGGCTACACCTTC.

J is TRBJ1-5 and V is TRBV10-3; tentative D call: TRBD1 (5 bases). The CDR3 is 15 residues long. Per the germline V gene, CDR1 is ENHRY and CDR2 is SYGVKD. Trimming left V 6 bases short and J 3 bases short, with 15 bases between. For the CDR3, the DNA is TGTGCCATCAGGGGGGGGTTGAGTAACAATCAGCCCCAGCATTTT. Amino acid sequence: CAIRGGLSNNQPQHF.